What follows are 31 T cell receptor beta chains derived from one specimen sequenced in a study of T-cell reconstitution after alpha-beta-depleted transplantation in children. Unique molecular identifiers featured in how the TCRbeta library was prepared. TCRdb reprocessed the PCR reads with MiXCR, giving one entry per CDR3 protein. The sample has approximately 240,000 distinct CDR3 sequences, around 10% seen once. The starting material was PBMCs from the stem cell graft donor, obtained from the stem cell graft. These TCRs come from a human donor who donated a stem cell graft to a child with acute lymphoblastic leukemia.

V is TRBV27 and J is TRBJ2-7; weak D call: TRBD2 (6 bases). The germline V gene encodes CDR1 MNHEY and CDR2 SMNVEV (reference sequence). CDR3 size: 14 residues. V lost 6 bases and J lost 5, with 17 bases in between. CDR3 sequence reads: CASSPYGGKNEQYF. The CDR3, as DNA: TGTGCCAGCAGCCCTTATGGGGGGAAAAACGAGCAGTACTTC.

The chain recombines TRBV6-1 with TRBJ2-3; 7 bases match TRBD1. The CDR3 sequence is 14 residues long. CDR1 is MNHNS and CDR2 is SASEGT in the germline V gene. With V trimmed by 6 bases and J by 4 bases, 7 bases remained unmatched. The CDR3 reads CASSPWDRADTQYF. The CDR3 DNA follows: TGTGCCAGCAGCCCATGGGACAGAGCAGATACGCAGTATTTT.

This clonotype was counted ten times or more. The chain is built from TRBV12-3 or TRBV12-4 and TRBJ1-2; D remains unclear. The CDR3 spans 14 residues. Trimming shortened V by 1 base and J by 2 bases, and 8 bases separated the two germline ends. CDR3 loop: CASSLETVNYGYTF. In DNA, the CDR3 is TGTGCCAGCAGTTTAGAGACTGTGAACTATGGCTACACCTTC.

This clonotype was seen a few times. The chain recombines TRBV19 with TRBJ2-5; D perhaps matches TRBD1 (5 bases). The CDR3 length is 15 residues. Germline lookup yields CDR1 LNHDA and CDR2 SQIVND (reference sequence). V lost 5 bases and J lost 2, with 15 bases in between. CDR3 sequence: CASSFRWGRQETQYF. The CDR3 region has the DNA TGTGCCAGTAGTTTCCGGTGGGGCAGACAAGAGACCCAGTACTTC. Drawing the rest from reference TRBV19 and TRBJ2-5, the complete variable domain is DGGITQSPKYLFRKEGQNVTLSCEQNLNHDAMYWYRQDPGQGLRLIYYSQIVNDFQKGDIAEGYSVSREKKESFPLTVTSAQKNPTAFYLCASSFRWGRQETQYFGPGTRLLVL.

This clonotype was seen at least ten times. The chain combines TRBV25-1 with TRBJ2-7, with 8 bases identical to TRBD1. Germline V gene lookup returns CDR1 MGHDK and CDR2 SYGVNS. This CDR3 has 14 amino acids. The junction had 6 bases not matched to a gene; V was cut back by 6 bases and J by 2 bases. CDR3 residues: CASRRQGFPYEQYF. CDR3 DNA sequence: TGTGCCAGCAGACGACAGGGGTTTCCCTACGAGCAGTACTTC.

This clonotype occurred many times. The chain combines TRBV6-4 with TRBJ1-1; D not certain. Germline V lookup: CDR1 MRHNA, CDR2 SNTAGT. This CDR3 comprises 13 residues. The V and J ends lost 1 base and 3 bases respectively, with 6 bases between them. The CDR3 here is CASSDFADTEAFF. The CDR3 DNA follows: TGTGCCAGCAGTGACTTCGCGGACACTGAAGCTTTCTTT.

CDR3 residues: CSVKLEAPSYGYTF. The CDR3 DNA reads TGCAGCGTAAAACTTGAGGCCCCATCCTATGGCTACACCTTC. The V and J genes are TRBV29-1 and TRBJ1-2; D unclear. Trimming shortened V by 6 bases and J by 4 bases, and 18 bases separated the two germline ends. This CDR3 has 14 amino acids. The germline V gene has CDR1 SQVTM and CDR2 ANQGSEA.

This clonotype came up many times. The chain uses TRBV5-1 and TRBJ2-7; no firm D call. The CDR3 is 13 residues long. Looked up from germline, CDR1 is SGHRS and CDR2 is YFSETQ. Trimming took off 0 bases at V and 5 bases at J, with 9 bases between the two ends. The CDR3 DNA is TGCGCCAGCAGCTTGGAAAGGGTCGACGAGCAGTACTTC. Translating it yields CASSLERVDEQYF.

This clonotype has a handful of counts. This rearrangement joins TRBV20-1 to TRBJ1-1, with a possible D match to TRBD1 (6 bases). V lost 6 bases, J lost 1 base, and 15 bases lay in between. CDR3 length: 14 amino acids. CDR1 DFQATT and CDR2 SNEGSKA come from the germline V gene (reference sequence). This chain's CDR3 is CSARWGGPNTEAFF. The CDR3 nucleotides read TGCAGTGCCCGATGGGGGGGGCCGAACACTGAAGCTTTCTTT.

This clonotype was counted at least ten times. The gene calls are TRBV24-1 and TRBJ1-2; maybe TRBD1 (5 bases). With 2 bases removed from V and 8 bases from J, the gap between germline ends came to 17 bases. The CDR3 is 15 amino acids. Looked up from germline, CDR1 is KGHDR and CDR2 is SFDVKD. The DNA for the CDR3 is TGTGCCACCAGTGATTATGGGGACCCCGACACGGGCTACACCTTC. Translation: CATSDYGDPDTGYTF.

The chain employs TRBV12-3 or TRBV12-4 and TRBJ2-7; D is unclear. Trimming cost V 7 bases and J 6 bases, with 16 bases left between them. The CDR3 is 13 amino acids. In DNA form, the CDR3 reads TGTGCCAGCACCCTCGTCCTAGGCGCCGAGCAGTACTTC. Translation: CASTLVLGAEQYF.

In its sample, this clonotype was seen many times. J is TRBJ2-3 and V is TRBV30, with 8 bases aligning to TRBD2. J was trimmed by 0 bases and V by 2 bases; bases with no gene match: 4. CDR1 and CDR2 (germline): GTSNPN, SVGIG (reference sequence). The CDR3 is 15 residues long. Here the CDR3 DNA reads TGTGCCTGGAGTTTACTAGCGGTTAGCACAGATACGCAGTATTTT. This gives the protein CAWSLLAVSTDTQYF.

This clonotype occurred many times. The gene calls are TRBV5-1 and TRBJ2-1, with TRBD2 as a possible D gene (7 bases). The germline V and J ends were trimmed by 0 bases and 3 bases, with 10 bases remaining between them. Germline-derived CDR1 and CDR2 are SGHRS and YFSETQ. The CDR3 contains 15 residues. In nucleotides, the CDR3 is TGCGCCAGCAGCTTGGTGGGGGGGCGCTACAATGAGCAGTTCTTC. Translation gives CASSLVGGRYNEQFF.

This chain's CDR3 is CASSSDPPLAGGLNEQFF. CDR3 coding DNA: TGTGCCAGTAGTTCGGACCCTCCGCTAGCGGGGGGTCTCAATGAGCAGTTCTTC. V and J are TRBV19 and TRBJ2-1, with 11 bases that match TRBD2. This CDR3 has 18 amino acids. V lost 5 bases and J lost 6; bases outside the gene matches: 15. Germline V gene sequence: CDR1 LNHDA, CDR2 SQIVND (reference sequence).

This clonotype has at least ten counts. The rearrangement links TRBV12-3 or TRBV12-4 to TRBJ2-2; perhaps D is TRBD1 or TRBD2 (6 bases each). This CDR3 comprises 15 residues. With 2 bases removed from V and 5 bases from J, the gap between germline ends came to 12 bases. The CDR3 reads CASSLTGASTGELFF. The DNA for the CDR3 is TGTGCCAGCAGTTTAACGGGGGCGTCGACCGGGGAGCTGTTTTTT.

This clonotype was counted only a few times. The chain combines TRBV4-2 with TRBJ1-5; the D gene is possibly TRBD1 (6 bases). The CDR3 sequence is 14 residues long. CDR1 and CDR2 (germline): LGHNA, YNFKEQ. Deletions cut 0 bases from V and 9 bases from J, with 12 bases between. In DNA form, the CDR3 reads TGTGCCAGCAGCCAAGATGGGGGCACGAGGCCCCAGCATTTT. Encoded protein: CASSQDGGTRPQHF.

This clonotype has just a few counts. The rearrangement links TRBV20-1 to TRBJ2-1; 9 nucleotides line up with TRBD1. Germline V gene sequence: CDR1 DFQATT, CDR2 SNEGSKA (reference sequence). The CDR3 contains 12 residues. V shed 4 bases and J 9 bases; nucleotides not matched to a gene: 4. CDR3 sequence: CSATDRGTEQFF. The CDR3 DNA reads TGCAGTGCTACGGACAGGGGCACTGAGCAGTTCTTC.

The chain employs TRBV5-1 and TRBJ1-1; D ambiguous. CDR3 length: 14 amino acids. Germline lookup yields CDR1 SGHRS and CDR2 YFSETQ. V was cut by 0 bases and J by 1 base, with 7 bases left in between. The DNA for the CDR3 is TGCGCCAGCAGCTTGGCCCTTGAGAACACTGAAGCTTTCTTT. Translated: CASSLALENTEAFF.

The CDR3 loop reads CASEDRQNTEAFF. Here the CDR3 DNA reads TGTGCCAGCGAGGACAGGCAGAACACTGAAGCTTTCTTT. The V gene is TRBV19, the J gene TRBJ1-1; TRBD1 matches at 7 bases. The CDR3 has 13 residues. Germline lookup yields CDR1 LNHDA and CDR2 SQIVND (reference sequence). Trimming took 9 bases from V and 1 from J; bases not matched to a gene: 5. Full variable domain (rest looked up from reference TRBV19 and TRBJ1-1): DGGITQSPKYLFRKEGQNVTLSCEQNLNHDAMYWYRQDPGQGLRLIYYSQIVNDFQKGDIAEGYSVSREKKESFPLTVTSAQKNPTAFYLCASEDRQNTEAFFGQGTRLTVV.

This clonotype was recorded a few times. This chain connects TRBV27 to TRBJ2-7; D not resolved. Trimming stripped 5 bases from V and 7 bases from J, with 15 bases between. The CDR3 totals 13 residues. Per the germline V gene, CDR1 is MNHEY and CDR2 is SMNVEV (reference sequence). CDR3 region: CASSPSFLWEQYF. CDR3 coding DNA: TGTGCCAGCAGTCCCTCATTCCTCTGGGAGCAGTACTTC.

This clonotype was seen at least ten times. The gene calls are TRBV15 and TRBJ1-5; unclear D gene. The germline V gene encodes CDR1 LNHNV and CDR2 YYDKDF (reference sequence). The germline V and J ends were trimmed by 1 base and 2 bases, with 9 bases remaining between them. The CDR3 loop spans 15 amino acids. In DNA form, the CDR3 reads TGTGCCACCAGCAGAGCTTCGGGTCGCAATCAGCCCCAGCATTTT. Translated: CATSRASGRNQPQHF.

This clonotype was seen a few times. V gene TRBV5-5 combines with J gene TRBJ2-7, with a possible D match to TRBD2 (6 bases). Trimming stripped 4 bases from V and 0 bases from J, with 17 bases between. Germline loops: CDR1 SGHKS, CDR2 YYEKEE (reference sequence). This CDR3 has 16 amino acids. DNA for the CDR3: TGTGCCAGCAGCCCATTGGGTTGGGACTTCTCCTACGAGCAGTACTTC. Translation: CASSPLGWDFSYEQYF. Full variable domain (outside the CDR3, taken from reference TRBV5-5 and TRBJ2-7): DAGVTQSPTHLIKTRGQQVTLRCSPISGHKSVSWYQQVLGQGPQFIFQYYEKEERGRGNFPDRFSARQFPNYSSELNVNALLLGDSALYLCASSPLGWDFSYEQYFGPGTRLTVT.

This clonotype was seen a handful of times. J is TRBJ1-4 and V is TRBV6-5; D is possibly TRBD1 (6 bases). The CDR3 loop spans 14 amino acids. The germline gives CDR1 MNHEY, CDR2 SVGAGI. With 8 bases removed from V and 8 bases from J, the gap between germline ends came to 18 bases. The CDR3 nucleotides are TGTGCCAGCGGGTACAGGGAGGGAGCCGAAAAACTGTTTTTT. Amino acids: CASGYREGAEKLFF.

A single count supports this clonotype. The chain employs TRBV5-1 and TRBJ1-1; 8 positions match TRBD1. The CDR3 is made up of 16 amino acids. Germline CDR1 reads SGHRS; CDR2 reads YFSETQ. With 0 bases clipped from V and 2 bases from J, the junction kept 6 bases outside the gene matches. CDR3 sequence (DNA): TGCGCCAGCAGCTTGGCCCAGGGGGCCGGAAACACTGAAGCTTTCTTT. It encodes CASSLAQGAGNTEAFF.

Worth noting for this clonotype: This may be a read error, as it is one base from a much larger clone. Since the CDR3 does not end with the conserved phenylalanine or tryptophan, this likely comes from a read error. The chain recombines TRBV7-9 with TRBJ1-4, with D unresolved. Germline V gene sequence: CDR1 SEHNR, CDR2 FQNEAQ (reference sequence). This CDR3 region has 15 residues. V lost 5 bases, J lost 4 bases, and 14 bases lay in between. The CDR3 DNA sequence: TGTGCCAGCAGCCACCGGACCGAGGGTAATGAAAAACTGTTTTTA. It yields the protein CASSHRTEGNEKLFL.

V usage is TRBV7-2 and J usage is TRBJ2-3; 7 nucleotides align to TRBD2. V lost 4 bases to trimming and J lost 0 bases; unmatched junction nucleotides: 1. The CDR3 runs to 14 residues. Germline CDR1 is SGHTA and CDR2 is FQGNSA. This CDR3 is CASSWRGSTDTQYF. DNA of the CDR3: TGTGCCAGCAGCTGGCGGGGGAGCACAGATACGCAGTATTTT.

This clonotype showed up many times. The chain employs TRBV5-1 and TRBJ1-3, with TRBD1 as a possible D gene (5 bases). Germline V lookup: CDR1 SGHRS, CDR2 YFSETQ. The CDR3 runs to 14 residues. V was shortened by 4 bases and J by 4 bases, with 12 bases between the two germline ends. The CDR3: CASSPQGTGNTIYF. CDR3 DNA: TGCGCCAGCAGCCCCCAGGGAACGGGAAACACCATATATTTT.

The rearrangement uses TRBV5-4 and TRBJ1-3, with 8 bases aligning to TRBD1. The V gene end was trimmed by 4 bases and the J gene end by 2 bases; junction bases not matched to a gene: 2. Germline V gene data show CDR1 as SGHNT and CDR2 as YYREEE (reference sequence). This CDR3 is built from 14 residues. DNA for the CDR3: TGTGCCAGCAGCCAGGACAGGGCTGGAAACACCATATATTTT. It is translated as CASSQDRAGNTIYF. The full variable domain, rest sourced from reference TRBV5-4 and TRBJ1-3, is ETGVTQSPTHLIKTRGQQVTLRCSSQSGHNTVSWYQQALGQGPQFIFQYYREEENGRGNFPPRFSGLQFPNYSSELNVNALELDDSALYLCASSQDRAGNTIYFGEGSWLTVV.

This clonotype was picked up a small number of times. V usage is TRBV12-3 or TRBV12-4 and J usage is TRBJ1-1; D perhaps matches TRBD1 (5 bases). The V gene lost 6 bases and the J gene lost 8 bases, with 16 bases spanning the gap. This CDR3 has 13 amino acids. For the CDR3, the DNA is TGTGCCAGCAGCAAAACCCCTGGGACCGAAGCTTTCTTT. Translated, it gives CASSKTPGTEAFF.

This CDR3 reads CASGPHSTVTYEQYF. The CDR3 coding sequence is TGTGCTAGTGGTCCTCATTCGACAGTCACCTACGAGCAGTACTTC. The chain uses TRBV12-5 and TRBJ2-7; weak D call: TRBD1 (5 bases). From germline, CDR1 is LGHNT and CDR2 FRNRAP. The CDR3 is made up of 15 amino acids. V was cut by 5 bases and J by 2 bases, with 16 bases left in between.

The gene calls are TRBV12-5 and TRBJ2-7, with 11 bases aligning to TRBD1. The CDR3 runs 14 residues. The germline V gene encodes CDR1 LGHNT and CDR2 FRNRAP. J was trimmed by 2 bases and V by 6 bases; bases with no gene match: 3. CDR3 sequence: CASGAGQGAYEQYF. The CDR3 nucleotides read TGTGCTAGTGGGGCGGGACAGGGGGCCTACGAGCAGTACTTC.